This TCR beta chain was identified in a study of beta chain features in type 1 diabetes. Study outcomes and limitations: Any PCR bias toward short templates would affect both groups alike. Among patients with Type 1 diabetes, TCRB CDR3s were moderately but significantly shorter in every one of the four CD4+ subsets.

Expressed TCRB transcripts were sequenced because the entire RNA isolate underwent reverse transcription. Roughly 3.5 million reads per sample on average were obtained from naive, central memory and regulatory T cell samples. The assay was immunoSEQ multiplex PCR, and TCRdb's table has in-frame clones only and misses some. The table has some 410,000 clones, 11% to 15% seen once. Points on this clone: Antigen: not known.

The sample was naive CD4+ T cells from blood. The TCR was taken from a man aged 25-45 years in good health.

The CDR3 DNA follows: TGCGCCAGCAGCTTATCGGACCCCTCCGATACGCAGTATTTT. Its translation is CASSLSDPSDTQYF. The rearrangement links TRBV5-1 to TRBJ2-3; D is uncertain. The CDR3 extends over 14 amino acids. Germline V lookup: CDR1 SGHRS, CDR2 YFSETQ. V dropped 2 bases and J dropped 6 bases, with 13 bases sitting between them.